These 27 T cell receptor beta chains were sequenced from one sample in a study of STAT5B mutations in CD4+ large granular lymphocyte leukemia. Libraries were prepared by immunoSEQ multiplex PCR; TCRdb keeps only in-frame clonotypes and omits some of them. Counted here are around 35,000 clones, roughly 85% occurring once; the ten biggest clones make up about 3.2%. Material for sequencing was CD4+ T cells from blood buffy coats. The source is a human donor in good health.

This clone was counted a single time. The rearrangement uses TRBV19 and TRBJ2-1; 7 bases map to TRBD2. J was trimmed by 8 bases and V by 7 bases; bases with no gene match: 11. This CDR3 is 14 amino acids long. Germline CDR1 reads LNHDA; CDR2 reads SQIVND (reference sequence). The CDR3 protein is CASTSGRGLYEQFF. As DNA, the CDR3 is TGTGCCAGTACTAGCGGTAGGGGTCTCTATGAGCAGTTCTTC.

The V and J genes are TRBV5-6 and TRBJ1-2; 8 nucleotides align to TRBD1. Germline lookup yields CDR1 SGHDT and CDR2 YYEEEE. With V trimmed by 5 bases and J by 4 bases, 7 bases remained unmatched. CDR3 length: 14 residues. CDR3 nucleotide sequence: TGTGCCAGCAGTTCCACCGGGACAGGCTATGGCTACACCTTC. Protein: CASSSTGTGYGYTF.

This clone was detected once. The chain carries TRBV7-2 and TRBJ1-2; 8 bases agree with TRBD1. The CDR3 runs 14 residues. J was trimmed by 7 bases and V by 0 bases; bases with no gene match: 4. CDR1 and CDR2 from the germline V gene are SGHTA and FQGNSA. CDR3 in DNA: TGTGCCAGCAGCTTAGCGGCAGGGGGCTTTGGCTACACCTTC. Translation: CASSLAAGGFGYTF.

This clone showed up just a few times. The chain couples TRBV7-2 to TRBJ2-7; TRBD1 is a possible D gene (7 bases). Trimming stripped 4 bases from V and 2 bases from J, with 9 bases between. The germline gives CDR1 SGHTA, CDR2 FQGNSA. The CDR3 length is 13 residues. CDR3 DNA: TGTGCCAGCAGCTCCAGGGGGGCCTACGAGCAGTACTTC. Protein product: CASSSRGAYEQYF.

Only one count was recorded for this clone. The chain has TRBV7-2 and TRBJ2-3; 7 bases are a match to TRBD2. Losses at the gene ends were 2 bases for V and 1 base for J; bases not matched to a gene: 0. Germline CDR1 SGHTA, CDR2 FQGNSA. The CDR3 covers 14 residues. The CDR3 reads CASSLSGGTDTQYF. CDR3 in DNA: TGTGCCAGCAGCTTAAGCGGGGGCACAGATACGCAGTATTTT.

V and J are TRBV9 and TRBJ2-2, with TRBD1 identical over 7 bases. The V gene's germline CDR1 is SGDLS and CDR2 YYNGEE. The CDR3 length is 15 residues. The V and J ends lost 4 bases and 1 base, in that order; junction bases with no gene match: 4. CDR3 DNA sequence: TGTGCCAGCAGCCTTCGGACAGGGAACACCGGGGAGCTGTTTTTT. Its translation is CASSLRTGNTGELFF. Variable domain in full (rest from reference TRBV9 and TRBJ2-2): DSGVTQTPKHLITATGQRVTLRCSPRSGDLSVYWYQQSLDQGLQFLIQYYNGEERAKGNILERFSAQQFPDLHSELNLSSLELGDSALYFCASSLRTGNTGELFFGEGSRLTVL.

The chain combines TRBV6-1 with TRBJ1-5; tentative D call: TRBD1 (6 bases). The length of the CDR3 is 13 residues. Germline CDR1 is MNHNS and CDR2 is SASEGT. V shed 5 bases and J shed 7 bases, with 12 bases lying between them. The chain's CDR3 is CASSLRDNQPQHF. DNA for the CDR3: TGTGCCAGCAGTCTCCGGGACAACCAGCCCCAGCATTTT.

The V call is TRBV11-2, the J call TRBJ1-1, with D unclear. Germline CDR1 and CDR2: SGHAT and FQNNGV. V lost 1 base to trimming and J lost 3 bases, with 9 bases between them. This CDR3 is built from 14 residues. Written as DNA, the CDR3 is TGTGCCAGCAGCTTAGCAGGTATTTACACTGAAGCTTTCTTT. It yields the protein CASSLAGIYTEAFF.

This chain uses TRBV5-1 with TRBJ1-2, with TRBD1 as a possible D gene (5 bases). Germline V CDR1 and CDR2: SGHRS, YFSETQ. This CDR3 has 14 amino acids. V lost 0 bases, J lost 5 bases, and 11 bases lay in between. The CDR3 loop is CASSLGGASYGYTF. The DNA of the CDR3 is TGCGCCAGCAGCTTGGGTGGGGCAAGTTATGGCTACACCTTC.

The J gene is TRBJ1-5, the V gene TRBV11-2; the match to TRBD1 covers 7 bases. Trimming removed 5 bases from V and 3 bases from J; junction bases left unmatched: 4. The CDR3 sequence is 14 residues long. Germline lookup yields CDR1 SGHAT and CDR2 FQNNGV. DNA for the CDR3: TGTGCCAGCAGCCCCGGGACAGCCAATCAGCCCCAGCATTTT. The encoded protein is CASSPGTANQPQHF.

The chain carries TRBV27 and TRBJ2-7; D gene uncertain. Germline-derived CDR1 and CDR2 are MNHEY and SMNVEV (reference sequence). Trimming took 2 bases from V and 0 from J, leaving 5 bases between them. The CDR3 is made up of 13 amino acids. The CDR3 region is CASSLGFSYEQYF. DNA of the CDR3: TGTGCCAGCAGTTTAGGGTTCTCCTACGAGCAGTACTTC.

This clone has only one observation. The chain couples TRBV11-2 to TRBJ2-2, with a possible D match to TRBD2 (7 bases). CDR1 SGHAT and CDR2 FQNNGV come from the germline V gene. CDR3 length: 16 residues. V gave up 5 bases and J gave up 1 base, with 14 bases separating them. CDR3 sequence (DNA): TGTGCCAGCAGCCCAGCCGGGGGGCTGAACACCGGGGAGCTGTTTTTT. It codes for CASSPAGGLNTGELFF.

A word on this clone: At one of its ends the junction is not consistent with the germline gene, which may arise from a read error. CDR3 bases: TGTGCCAGCAGCTCTTCAGGGGCGCCATTAGGCGGAATCCATTTT. Residues: CASSSSGAPLGGIHF. The J gene is TRBJ1-3, the V gene TRBV7-2; the D gene is possibly TRBD1 (6 bases). This CDR3 contains 15 residues. The germline V gene has CDR1 SGHTA and CDR2 FQGNSA.

The chain is built from TRBV28 and TRBJ2-5; 10 bases are a match to TRBD1. Germline lookup yields CDR1 MDHEN and CDR2 SYDVKM. The CDR3 covers 14 residues. After removal of 6 bases from V and 4 bases from J, the junction contained 5 bases not matched to a gene. CDR3 coding DNA: TGTGCCAGCAGCAGACAGGGGGCCGGAGAGACCCAGTACTTC. It encodes CASSRQGAGETQYF.

The V call is TRBV7-2, the J call TRBJ2-3, with 11 nucleotides matching TRBD2. The CDR3 is 15 amino acids. Germline V gives CDR1 SGHTA, CDR2 FQGNSA. V gave up 5 bases and J gave up 3 bases; unmatched junction bases: 4. The CDR3 sequence: CASSPRTSGTDTQYF. For the CDR3, the DNA is TGTGCCAGCAGCCCCCGGACTAGCGGGACAGATACGCAGTATTTT.

J is TRBJ2-5 and V is TRBV5-6; weak D call: TRBD2 (7 bases). Germline V gene data show CDR1 as SGHDT and CDR2 as YYEEEE. The CDR3 contains 14 residues. Trimming cost V 3 bases and J 3 bases, with 12 bases left between them. The CDR3 DNA follows: TGTGCCAGCAGCTCGGGGGGCATGGAAGAGACCCAGTACTTC. Protein sequence: CASSSGGMEETQYF.

This chain uses TRBV6-9 with TRBJ2-7; D is unresolved. This CDR3 has 16 amino acids. Germline V gene sequence: CDR1 MNHGY, CDR2 SVAAGI. The germline V and J ends were trimmed by 0 bases and 4 bases, with 16 bases remaining between them. CDR3 amino acids: CASSYSISVRFYEQYF. DNA of the CDR3: TGTGCCAGCAGTTATTCAATCAGCGTACGGTTTTACGAGCAGTACTTC.

CDR3: CASRMNRGSYGYTF. CDR3 sequence (DNA): TGTGCCAGCAGGATGAACAGGGGTAGCTATGGCTACACCTTC. The J gene is TRBJ1-2, the V gene TRBV27, with TRBD1 matching over 7 bases. Germline CDR1 and CDR2: MNHEY and SMNVEV (reference sequence). Trimming removed 6 bases from V and 4 bases from J; junction bases left unmatched: 8. The CDR3 spans 14 residues.

The V gene is TRBV29-1, the J gene TRBJ2-3; possible D gene TRBD2, 7 bases. The CDR3 extends over 16 amino acids. The germline V gene has CDR1 SQVTM and CDR2 ANQGSEA. Trimming stripped 4 bases from V and 1 base from J, with 18 bases between. The DNA of the CDR3 is TGCAGCGTTGCAGGGGAAGGGGACTACGGCACAGATACGCAGTATTTT. Amino acids: CSVAGEGDYGTDTQYF.

The chain combines TRBV4-3 with TRBJ1-2, with unresolved D. The CDR3 length is 15 residues. Germline loops: CDR1 LGHNA, CDR2 YSLEER. V lost 4 bases and J 0 bases, leaving 12 bases between the germline ends. CDR3 in amino acids: CASSRISTSNYGYTF. The CDR3, as DNA: TGCGCCAGCAGCCGGATTTCGACATCTAACTATGGCTACACCTTC.

The chain combines TRBV25-1 with TRBJ1-2, with 12 bases fitting TRBD1. This CDR3 contains 16 residues. J gave up 8 bases and V 1 base, and 8 bases lay outside the gene matches. Germline values: CDR1 MGHDK, CDR2 SYGVNS. The CDR3 spells CASSESPGQGAEGYTF. CDR3 bases: TGTGCCAGCAGTGAATCCCCGGGACAGGGGGCAGAAGGCTACACCTTC.

The CDR3 nucleotides are TGTGCCAGCAGCTTAGGAGGAGTACCTCAAGAGACCCAGTACTTC. This translates into CASSLGGVPQETQYF. J is TRBJ2-5 and V is TRBV7-6; no definite D call. CDR1 is SGHVS, CDR2 FNYEAQ, per germline. The V gene lost 1 base and the J gene lost 2 bases, with 11 bases spanning the gap. The CDR3 totals 15 residues.

This chain links TRBV9 with TRBJ2-5; a weak D match, TRBD2 (6 bases). Deletions cut 2 bases from V and 5 bases from J, with 19 bases between. Germline CDR1 SGDLS, CDR2 YYNGEE. This CDR3 has 16 residues. CDR3 coding DNA: TGTGCCAGCAGCGTCGATAATGGGGGAGGCGGTGAGACCCAGTACTTC. Translated: CASSVDNGGGGETQYF.

The gene calls are TRBV5-6 and TRBJ2-1; 9 nucleotides agree with TRBD2. The CDR3 covers 15 residues. Germline V lookup: CDR1 SGHDT, CDR2 YYEEEE. The V segment lost 4 bases and the J segment 4 bases; nucleotides outside the gene matches: 6. In nucleotides, the CDR3 is TGTGCCAGCAGCCCGACAGCGGGAGGATACAATGAGCAGTTCTTC. This codes for CASSPTAGGYNEQFF.

A single count supports this clone. V usage is TRBV27 and J usage is TRBJ1-5; 7 positions match TRBD1. The CDR3 extends over 15 amino acids. Germline-derived CDR1 and CDR2 are MNHEY and SMNVEV (reference sequence). Losses at the gene ends were 6 bases for V and 4 bases for J; bases not matched to a gene: 9. CDR3 sequence reads: CASRDTGVGNQPQHF. The CDR3 nucleotides read TGTGCCAGCAGAGATACAGGGGTAGGGAATCAGCCCCAGCATTTT.

The chain carries TRBV28 and TRBJ2-7; either TRBD1 or TRBD2 may supply D (6 bases each). The CDR3 spans 14 residues. Deletions cut 3 bases from V and 7 bases from J, with 16 bases between. Germline values: CDR1 MDHEN, CDR2 SYDVKM. In nucleotides, the CDR3 is TGTGCCAGCAGTTTGGGCGGGACAATCGGGGAGCAGTACTTC. This encodes CASSLGGTIGEQYF.

V usage is TRBV14 and J usage is TRBJ1-1, with D maybe TRBD1 (6 bases). CDR1 and CDR2 (germline): SGHDN, FVKESK. The CDR3 contains 14 residues. V dropped 2 bases and J dropped 1 base, with 8 bases sitting between them. The DNA of the CDR3 is TGTGCCAGCAGCCAAAGAGGGGGGAACACTGAAGCTTTCTTT. Protein: CASSQRGGNTEAFF.